What follows is one TCR beta chain and its context. Its target antigen remains unknown. Within one base of it there is no much larger clone, and no base qualities were kept. Sequencing relied on an Illumina HiSeq 2500. TCR beta libraries were prepared by quantitative 5'-RACE with molecular barcodes. The study's processing was this. A new computational method based on a probabilistic model of VDJ rearrangement was used to identify disease-linked TCR variants. TCRdb reworked the public reads: Q25 trimming with fastp, MiXCR clone assembly, productive beta chains retained. Every distinct CDR3 protein forms one entry, paired with its most common genes and DNA. TCRdb, not the authors, supplied the V and J calls. The sample contains some 840,000 distinct CDR3 sequences, approximately 12% of them found a single time. Less than 0.65% of the sample belongs to the ten largest clones. The sample belongs to a study of CD8 T cells in ankylosing spondylitis listed by TCRdb under 2017. For context, the study as a whole: To find TCR variants linked to disease, the study profiled T cell receptor beta repertoires in ankylosing spondylitis patients and healthy donors. The full study cohort comprised 25 ankylosing spondylitis patients and approximately 100 healthy donors. Samples of peripheral blood were taken, and for ankylosing spondylitis patients, synovial fluid was collected as well.

V lost 6 bases and J lost 4 bases; the stretch between them is 13 bases long. The CDR3 has 15 amino acids, counting the end cysteine and phenylalanine. Only the CDR3 portion is preserved as DNA: 45 bases, with reading frame beginning at the first base. The germline V gene yields MNHEY for CDR1 and SVGAGI for CDR2. What the study reported, not specific to this receptor: A TCR beta motif made up of under ten highly homologous amino acid variants appeared to be characteristic of blood from ankylosing spondylitis patients. Some TCR beta motif variants had previously been reported in synovial fluid and blood of reactive arthritis patients, which suggested common disease-initiation mechanisms. The disease-linked clones showed a CD8+ phenotype and occurred at relatively low frequencies in peripheral blood. According to the report, matched synovial fluid samples from ankylosing spondylitis patients were significantly enriched for the disease-linked clones.

The sequencing input was blood, either unsorted or a sorted T cell fraction (not recorded which). This sequence was found in a male donor with ankylosing spondylitis. Recombination connected TRBV6-5 to TRBJ2-6; the D region possibly corresponds to TRBD1 (5 bases align). The CDR3 reads CASSYTRAGANVLTF. The base sequence is TGTGCCAGCAGCTACACCAGGGCCGGGGCCAACGTCCTGACTTTC.